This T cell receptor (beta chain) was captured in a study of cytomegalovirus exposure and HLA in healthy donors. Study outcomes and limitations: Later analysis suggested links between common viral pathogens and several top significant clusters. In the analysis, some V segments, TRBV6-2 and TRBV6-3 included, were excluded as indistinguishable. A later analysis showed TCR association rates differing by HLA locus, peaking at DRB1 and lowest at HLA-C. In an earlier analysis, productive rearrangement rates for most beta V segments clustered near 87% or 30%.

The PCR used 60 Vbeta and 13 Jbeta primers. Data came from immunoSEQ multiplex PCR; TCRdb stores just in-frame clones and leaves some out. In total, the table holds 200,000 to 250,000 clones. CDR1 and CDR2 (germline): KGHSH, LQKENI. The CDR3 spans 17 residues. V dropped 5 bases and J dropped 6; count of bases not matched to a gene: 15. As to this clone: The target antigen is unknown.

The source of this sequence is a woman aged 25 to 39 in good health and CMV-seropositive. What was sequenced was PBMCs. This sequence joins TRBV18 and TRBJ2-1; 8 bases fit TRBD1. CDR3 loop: CASSKNYGQGRGNEQFF. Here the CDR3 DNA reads TGTGCCAGCTCAAAAAACTACGGACAGGGTAGGGGCAATGAGCAGTTCTTC.